These T cell receptor beta chains were read from a single sample in a study of molecular identifiers for immune sequencing clone quantification. TCRdb reanalysed the PCR reads using MiXCR and keeps one entry per CDR3 protein. In the table there are more than 450,000 distinct CDR3 sequences, 25% of which are singletons. Specimen: naive CD8+ T cells from blood, with Jurkat cell RNA spiked in. These receptors all stem from a human donor in good health. Some libraries in this study had Jurkat cell RNA spiked in. Both conserved end residues are part of each CDR3. The order of the fields is V gene, clone size, J gene, CDR3 length, D gene, CDR3 DNA, CDR3 protein. A D gene is named only where the DNA matches it firmly. Clone size is given for some rows only: seen once, a few or many times, or a class if the clone is expanded.

TRBV6-1	few	TRBJ2-6	11	-	TGTGCCAGCAGTGAAGGTCCCGTCCTGACTTTC	CASSEGPVLTF
TRBV14	-	TRBJ2-3	14	-	TGTGCCAGCAGCCCCCAGGGGCGCACAGATACGCAGTATTTT	CASSPQGRTDTQYF
TRBV5-3	-	TRBJ1-5	14	TRBD1	TGTGCCAGCAGCTTGGGACAGCCTAATCAGCCCCAGCATTTT	CASSLGQPNQPQHF
TRBV20-1	-	TRBJ1-6	16	-	TGCAGTGCTAGAGAACAGGGAAGCTCCTATAATTCACCCCTCCACTTT	CSAREQGSSYNSPLHF
TRBV24-1	few	TRBJ2-5	18	TRBD1	TGTGCCACCAGTGATTCAAGGACAGGCCAAACCATCCAAGAGACCCAGTACTTC	CATSDSRTGQTIQETQYF
TRBV2	few	TRBJ2-5	13	-	TGTGCCAGCAAGGTGGGGTCTAGAGAGACCCAGTACTTC	CASKVGSRETQYF
TRBV10-3	few	TRBJ2-5	12	-	TGTGCCATCGGTTCAGTACAAGAGACCCAGTACTTC	CAIGSVQETQYF
TRBV6-5	many	TRBJ2-2	16	TRBD2	TGTGCCAGCACGGAGGCGGGAGGGATAGGCACCGGGGAGCTGTTTTTT	CASTEAGGIGTGELFF
TRBV5-5	few	TRBJ2-1	14	TRBD1	TGTGCCAGCAGCTTAGAGGGACAGGGATATGAGCAGTTCTTC	CASSLEGQGYEQFF
TRBV28	-	TRBJ2-5	17	TRBD2	TGTGCCAGCAGTTTGTTCACTAGCGGGAGGGCATCAGAGACCCAGTACTTC	CASSLFTSGRASETQYF
TRBV7-9	few	TRBJ2-7	14	-	TGTGCCAGCAGCTTAGCGGTCCGGTGGGGAGAGCAGTACTTC	CASSLAVRWGEQYF
TRBV2	-	TRBJ2-4	16	-	TGTGCCAGCAGTGAATGGGGGAAGGGGGCCAAAAACATTCAGTACTTC	CASSEWGKGAKNIQYF
TRBV7-8	-	TRBJ1-5	17	TRBD1	TGTGCCAGCAGCTCCCCGTATGCAGGGGGTGACGATCAGCCCCAGCATTTT	CASSSPYAGGDDQPQHF
TRBV30	-	TRBJ2-2	13	-	TGTGCCTGTCTCCAGCCGAACACCGGGGAGCTGTTTTTT	CACLQPNTGELFF
TRBV12-3/TRBV12-4	many	TRBJ1-5	16	TRBD1	TGTGCCAGCAGTCCGTCGACAGGGGGTAGCAATCAGCCCCAGCATTTT	CASSPSTGGSNQPQHF
TRBV28	few	TRBJ2-7	19	TRBD1	TGTGCCAGCAGTTTACCATTCGCCTCGAGTAGGGGGCTCGCTTACGAGCAGTACTTC	CASSLPFASSRGLAYEQYF
TRBV20-1	-	TRBJ2-5	14	-	TGCAGTGCTAGAGATGAGGGGGACCAAGAGACCCAGTACTTC	CSARDEGDQETQYF
TRBV28	many	TRBJ1-3	12	-	TGTGCCAGCAGTTTACCTGGAAACACCATATATTTT	CASSLPGNTIYF
TRBV6-1	-	TRBJ2-3	15	TRBD1	TGTGCCAGCACCCCGGGACAGGGGGCAACAGATACGCAGTATTTT	CASTPGQGATDTQYF
TRBV11-2	few	TRBJ2-1	15	-	TGTGCCAGCAGCTTACAGGGAACACCGAACAATGAGCAGTTCTTC	CASSLQGTPNNEQFF
TRBV7-9	-	TRBJ1-4	16	TRBD1	TGTGCCAGCAGCTTAAAACAGGGGGGAACTAATGAAAAACTGTTTTTT	CASSLKQGGTNEKLFF
TRBV5-4	-	TRBJ2-7	16	TRBD1	TGTGCCAGCAGCAGTCCACCGGGACAGGACAACTACGAGCAGTACTTC	CASSSPPGQDNYEQYF
TRBV24-1	many	TRBJ2-2	15	-	TGTGCCACCAGTGATCCGGGCGAGGGGCCTGGGGAGCTGTTTTTT	CATSDPGEGPGELFF
TRBV12-3/TRBV12-4	many	TRBJ1-3	16	-	TGTGCCAGCAGTTCCCGGGACCTCGAACCTGGAAACACCATATATTTT	CASSSRDLEPGNTIYF
TRBV4-3	-	TRBJ2-7	15	TRBD1	TGCGCCAGCAGCCAGCACAGGGGGGAAGCCTACGAGCAGTACTTC	CASSQHRGEAYEQYF
TRBV6-2/TRBV6-3	-	TRBJ2-1	15	-	TGTGCCAGCAGTTACTCAGGGGCCCGGTACAATGAGCAGTTCTTC	CASSYSGARYNEQFF
TRBV5-4	many	TRBJ2-7	16	-	TGTGCCAGCAGCTTGGCGAGCCACAGTAGCTCCTACGAGCAGTACTTC	CASSLASHSSSYEQYF
TRBV19	-	TRBJ2-5	13	-	TGTGCCAGTAGTATAGCGGGGGGCTCTACCCAGTACTTC	CASSIAGGSTQYF
TRBV12-3/TRBV12-4	-	TRBJ2-5	16	TRBD2	TGTGCCTGCAGTTTAGCGAGACTAGCGGGAGCAGAGACCCAGTACTTC	CACSLARLAGAETQYF
TRBV27	-	TRBJ2-1	15	-	TGTGCCAGCAGTTTAGAATCGGTGTTAGGGGTTGAGCAGTTCTTC	CASSLESVLGVEQFF
TRBV18	few	TRBJ1-5	17	-	TGTGCCAGCTCACGTGGGGGCGGCAGGTGGGAGAATCAGCCCCAGCATTTT	CASSRGGGRWENQPQHF
TRBV3-1	few	TRBJ2-3	13	-	TGTGCCAGCAGCCAAGGTGGGGAAGATACGCAGTATTTT	CASSQGGEDTQYF
TRBV18	-	TRBJ2-5	17	-	TGTGCCAGCTCACCAGTAGATTCTACAGGCCCCCAAGAGACCCAGTACTTC	CASSPVDSTGPQETQYF
TRBV29-1	few	TRBJ1-1	12	-	TGCAGCGTCGCAGACAGATACACTGAAGCTTTCTTT	CSVADRYTEAFF
TRBV13	-	TRBJ1-2	14	TRBD1	TGTGCCAGCAGCATCCGGGACAGGATGTATGGCTACACCTTC	CASSIRDRMYGYTF
TRBV6-2/TRBV6-3	-	TRBJ2-1	16	TRBD1	TGTGCCAGCAGTTACCTCGGGACAGGGGGGGACAATGAGCAGTTCTTC	CASSYLGTGGDNEQFF
TRBV28	many	TRBJ2-3	11	-	TGTGCCAGCAGTCCGGCAGATACGCAGTATTTT	CASSPADTQYF
TRBV29-1	many	TRBJ1-2	11	-	TGCAGCGTTGACGCTCCTGGCGGCTACACCTTC	CSVDAPGGYTF
TRBV2	-	TRBJ2-5	15	-	TGTGCCAGGGAGGAGGTTAGGGGGTTCCTCCGTGCCCAGTACTTC	CAREEVRGFLRAQYF
TRBV6-5	few	TRBJ2-3	14	-	TGTGCCAGCAGTTACTCGCACGGGGGAGATACGCAGTATTTT	CASSYSHGGDTQYF
TRBV9	few	TRBJ1-5	16	-	TGTGCCAGCAGCGTAAGGCAGCCTGGCGGGAATCAGCCCCAGCATTTT	CASSVRQPGGNQPQHF
TRBV5-6	many	TRBJ2-7	14	-	TGTGCCAGCAGCTTGGGGCGGCCGTCGGACGAGCAGTACTTC	CASSLGRPSDEQYF
TRBV6-2/TRBV6-3	-	TRBJ1-1	14	TRBD1	TGTGCCAGCAGGATAGACAGGGCGAACACTGAAGCTTTCTTT	CASRIDRANTEAFF
TRBV6-2/TRBV6-3	few	TRBJ1-5	14	-	TGTGCCAGCAGCCTAATGAGAAGTAATCAGCCCCAGCATTTT	CASSLMRSNQPQHF
TRBV12-3/TRBV12-4	many	TRBJ2-7	11	-	TGTGCCAGCACCCAGGGCCACGAGCAGTACTTC	CASTQGHEQYF
TRBV7-2	many	TRBJ2-5	14	-	TGTGCCAGCAGCTTAGCGTTACAAGAAGAGACCCAGTACTTC	CASSLALQEETQYF
TRBV13	-	TRBJ1-6	16	TRBD1	TGTGCCAGCAGCCCCCAAGGACAGGGGTATAATTCACCCCTCCACTTT	CASSPQGQGYNSPLHF
TRBV6-2/TRBV6-3	-	TRBJ2-3	15	TRBD1	TGTGCCAGCAGTTACTCGTGGACAGGGAGGGATACGCAGTATTTT	CASSYSWTGRDTQYF
TRBV3-1	many	TRBJ2-3	16	-	TGTGCCAGCAGCCAATCGGAGAAGGGCGGCACAGATACGCAGTATTTT	CASSQSEKGGTDTQYF
TRBV4-3	once	TRBJ2-2	15	-	TGCGCCAGCAGCCAATACCCGGGGAACCCCGGGGAGCCGTTTTTT	CASSQYPGNPGEPFF
TRBV20-1	few	TRBJ2-5	13	TRBD1	TGCAGTGCTGGACAGGAATTGGAAGAGACCCAGTACTTC	CSAGQELEETQYF
TRBV7-8	few	TRBJ2-1	16	-	TGTGCCAGCAGCTTAGTAGGCCTACCAACCGGCAATGAGCAGTTCTTC	CASSLVGLPTGNEQFF